This T cell receptor beta chain was captured in a study of blood T cells in healthy people across ages. Notes on the study in general: Diversity estimates from one million T cells were considered underestimates.

A word on this clonotype: What it binds is unknown.

It was with a sample-barcoded 5' primer and a J-beta primer mix that a second PCR of roughly 7 to 12 cycles was run. TCRdb reanalysed the 5' RACE reads using MiXCR and keeps one entry per CDR3 protein. Here the sample spans about 1.5 million distinct CDR3 sequences, approximately 43% being singletons. This CDR3 is built from 14 residues. Looked up from germline, CDR1 is DFQATT and CDR2 is SNEGSKA (reference sequence). V was trimmed by 0 bases and J by 5 bases, leaving 13 bases between them. The TCR was taken from a woman between 18 and 29 years old in good health. The genes are TRBV20-1 and TRBJ1-1; no firm D call. The sample comprised blood. The CDR3 DNA is TGCAGTGCTAGAGATCGTCACGGATCAACTGAAGCTTTCTTT. It codes for CSARDRHGSTEAFF.